This entry is about one TCR beta chain. Trimming left V 0 bases short and J 3 bases short, with 13 bases between. The CDR3 consists of 17 residues. Germline V gene lookup returns CDR1 SGHRS and CDR2 YFSETQ. These data are taken from a study of blood T cell repertoires in COVID-19. Whole-study context: Samples came from the United States, Italy and Spain, spanning acute and convalescent COVID-19.

TCRdb keeps only in-frame clones here, not all; method: immunoSEQ multiplex PCR. This sample has some 240,000 clones, with roughly 84% found just once. The sequenced material came from peripheral blood. The TCR comes from a middle-aged woman who had recovered from COVID-19. The gene calls are TRBV5-1 and TRBJ2-6; D call uncertain. CDR3 protein: CASSLDGFGFGANVLTF. CDR3 nucleotides: TGCGCCAGCAGCTTGGATGGGTTCGGGTTTGGGGCCAACGTCCTGACTTTC.